Described below is a single T cell receptor beta chain sequence and its context. These data originate in a study of technical replicates of blood from a handful of donors. Repertoires were generated with immunoSEQ multiplex PCR, while TCRdb's copy carries only in-frame clones and drops some. The sample lists approximately 79,000 clones, 85% to 95% occurring once. This CDR3 comprises 14 residues. Trimming pared 3 bases from V and 6 bases from J, leaving 15 bases between. CDR1 is SEHNR and CDR2 is FQNEAQ in the germline V gene (reference sequence). The sequenced sample consisted of T cells isolated from PBMCs. The sequence was collected from a human donor in good health. The chain has TRBV7-9 and TRBJ2-7; the D gene is possibly TRBD1 (6 bases). CDR3 region: CASSFLGRGAEQYF. The CDR3 DNA is TGTGCCAGCAGCTTCCTAGGCAGGGGAGCCGAGCAGTACTTC.